This T cell receptor beta chain was recorded in a study of cytomegalovirus exposure and HLA in healthy donors. Among the 100 to 150 subjects of the validation cohort, separate from the 666-subject first cohort, were the donors. Study outcomes and limitations: In the roughly 120 validation repertoires, approximately 94% of cluster scores exceeded 0, per a later analysis. In vitro checks showed that a few CMV-associated chains really do target CMV antigens. Some TCR beta chains (164 of them) were listed as cytomegalovirus-associated.

A remark on this clone: Antigen specificity is unknown.

TCRdb's table, derived via immunoSEQ multiplex PCR, lists solely in-frame clones and lacks some. The table has some 110,000 clones, approximately 89% seen once. The specimen was PBMCs. The receptor's source is a young man in good health and CMV-seronegative.

Here the CDR3 reads CASARQGPVQPQHF. The CDR3 region has the DNA TGTGCCAGTGCAAGACAGGGGCCGGTGCAGCCCCAGCATTTT. V gene TRBV19 combines with J gene TRBJ1-5; TRBD1 aligns across 8 bases. Germline-derived CDR1 and CDR2 are LNHDA and SQIVND (reference sequence). Trimming cost V 8 bases and J 7 bases; bases outside gene matches: 10. The CDR3 runs to 14 residues.